These 5 T cell receptor beta chains share one sample of origin, sequenced in a study of blood T cells in healthy people across ages. A J-beta primer mix and a sample-barcoded 5' primer were used in a second PCR of roughly 6 to 12 cycles. TCRdb fed the 5' RACE reads into MiXCR, producing one record per CDR3 protein. The sample has some 800,000 distinct CDR3 sequences; under 45% are singletons. The specimen sequenced was blood. Receptor source: a man aged 60 to 75 in good health.

The chain combines TRBV20-1 with TRBJ2-3, with 7 positions matching TRBD2. Germline V gene lookup returns CDR1 DFQATT and CDR2 SNEGSKA (reference sequence). CDR3 length: 13 residues. Trimming took 4 bases from V and 2 from J; bases not matched to a gene: 3. The CDR3 bases are TGCAGTGCTACTAGCGGCCCCACAGATACGCAGTATTTT. Residues: CSATSGPTDTQYF.

This chain links TRBV12-5 with TRBJ2-1, with D possibly being TRBD1 (6 bases). Per the germline V gene, CDR1 is LGHNT and CDR2 is FRNRAP. Trimming took off 5 bases at V and 9 bases at J, with 14 bases between the two ends. CDR3 size: 13 residues. The CDR3 here is CASGPPGVREQFF. CDR3 in DNA: TGTGCTAGTGGTCCCCCAGGGGTACGTGAGCAGTTCTTC. Together with reference TRBV12-5 and TRBJ2-1, the CDR3 gives the full variable domain: DARVTQTPRHKVTEMGQEVTMRCQPILGHNTVFWYRQTMMQGLELLAYFRNRAPLDDSGMPKDRFSAEMPDATLATLKIQPSEPRDSAVYFCASGPPGVREQFFGPGTRLTVL.

This chain connects TRBV2 to TRBJ2-4, with TRBD1 identical over 7 bases. The tail of the sequence fits TRBJ2-7 better, so the J call may be wrong. The CDR3 extends over 15 amino acids. CDR1 SNHLY and CDR2 FYNNEI come from the germline V gene. The CDR3: CASSEATGYFYEQYF. DNA of the CDR3: TGTGCCAGCAGTGAGGCGACAGGGTATTTCTACGAGCAGTACTTC.

The chain couples TRBV3-1 to TRBJ1-1; TRBD1 matches at 8 bases. The CDR3 has 15 residues. V was pared by 3 bases and J by 1 base, with 4 bases of the junction left unmatched. Per the germline V gene, CDR1 is LGHDT and CDR2 is YNNKEL (reference sequence). The CDR3 sequence is CASSQSGGQNTEAFF. The DNA for the CDR3 is TGTGCCAGCAGCCAGTCAGGGGGCCAGAACACTGAAGCTTTCTTT.

The rearrangement links TRBV20-1 to TRBJ1-5; TRBD1 is a possible D gene (6 bases). CDR1 DFQATT and CDR2 SNEGSKA come from the germline V gene (reference sequence). Trimming shortened V by 1 base and J by 2 bases, and 12 bases separated the two germline ends. This CDR3 region has 15 residues. For the CDR3, the DNA is TGCAGTGCTAGAGGGGTCGGGGGCCGCAATCAGCCCCAGCATTTT. Protein sequence: CSARGVGGRNQPQHF.